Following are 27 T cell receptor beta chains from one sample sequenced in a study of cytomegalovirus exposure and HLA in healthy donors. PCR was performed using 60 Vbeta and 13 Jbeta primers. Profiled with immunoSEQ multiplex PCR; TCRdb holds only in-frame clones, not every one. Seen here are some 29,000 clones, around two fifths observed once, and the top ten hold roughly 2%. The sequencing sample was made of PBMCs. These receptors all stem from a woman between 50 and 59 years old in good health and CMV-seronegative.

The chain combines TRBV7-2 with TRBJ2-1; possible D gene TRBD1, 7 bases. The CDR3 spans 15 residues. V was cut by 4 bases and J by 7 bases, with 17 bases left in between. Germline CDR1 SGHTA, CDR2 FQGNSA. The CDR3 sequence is CASSSGGSRWNEQFF. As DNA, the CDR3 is TGTGCCAGCAGCTCAGGGGGGTCGCGTTGGAATGAGCAGTTCTTC. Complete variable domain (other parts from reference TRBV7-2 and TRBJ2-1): GAGVSQSPSNKVTEKGKDVELRCDPISGHTALYWYRQSLGQGLEFLIYFQGNSAPDKSGLPSDRFSAERTGGSVSTLTIQRTQQEDSAVYLCASSSGGSRWNEQFFGPGTRLTVL.

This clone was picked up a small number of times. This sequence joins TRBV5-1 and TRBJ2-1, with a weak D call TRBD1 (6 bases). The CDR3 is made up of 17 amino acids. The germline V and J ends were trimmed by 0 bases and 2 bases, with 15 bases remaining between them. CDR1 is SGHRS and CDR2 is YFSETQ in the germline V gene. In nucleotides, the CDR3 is TGCGCCAGCAGCTTGGATAGACAGGTTCGCCCCTACAATGAGCAGTTCTTC. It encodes CASSLDRQVRPYNEQFF.

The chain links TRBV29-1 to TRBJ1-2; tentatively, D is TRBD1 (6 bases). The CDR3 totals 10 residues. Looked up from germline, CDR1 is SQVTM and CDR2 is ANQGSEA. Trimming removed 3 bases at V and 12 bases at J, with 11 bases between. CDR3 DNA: TGCAGCGTTGAGAGGACAGTAGACACCTTC. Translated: CSVERTVDTF.

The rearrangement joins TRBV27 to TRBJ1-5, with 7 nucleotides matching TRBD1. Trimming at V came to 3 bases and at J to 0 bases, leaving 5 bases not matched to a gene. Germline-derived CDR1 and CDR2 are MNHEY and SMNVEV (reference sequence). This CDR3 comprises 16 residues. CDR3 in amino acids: CASSFPRQGSNQPQHF. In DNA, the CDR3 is TGTGCCAGCAGTTTCCCCAGACAGGGTAGCAATCAGCCCCAGCATTTT.

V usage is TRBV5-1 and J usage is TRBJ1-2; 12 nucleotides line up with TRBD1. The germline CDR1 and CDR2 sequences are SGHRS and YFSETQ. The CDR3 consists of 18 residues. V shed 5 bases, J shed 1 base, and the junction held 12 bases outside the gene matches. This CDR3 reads CASRRTGTGGKGNYGYTF. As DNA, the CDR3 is TGCGCCAGCAGGCGGACCGGGACAGGGGGCAAGGGTAACTATGGCTACACCTTC.

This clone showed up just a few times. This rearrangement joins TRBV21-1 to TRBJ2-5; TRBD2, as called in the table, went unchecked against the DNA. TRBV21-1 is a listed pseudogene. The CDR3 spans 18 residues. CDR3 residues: CASSKGSPGGGSKETQYF. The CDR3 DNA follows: TGTGCCAGCAGCAAAGGGAGCCCGGGCGGGGGGTCCAAAGAGACCCAGTACTTC.

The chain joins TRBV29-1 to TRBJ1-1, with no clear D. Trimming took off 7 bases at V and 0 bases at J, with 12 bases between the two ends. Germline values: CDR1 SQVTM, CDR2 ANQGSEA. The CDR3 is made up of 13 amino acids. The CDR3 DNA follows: TGCAGCGGACGGTGGCAGGTGAACACTGAAGCTTTCTTT. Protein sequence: CSGRWQVNTEAFF.

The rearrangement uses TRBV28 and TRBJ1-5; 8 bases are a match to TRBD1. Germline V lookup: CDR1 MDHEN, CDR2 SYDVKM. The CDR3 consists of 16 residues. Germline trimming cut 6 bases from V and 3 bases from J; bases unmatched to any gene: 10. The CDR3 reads CASRPLWGQANQPQHF. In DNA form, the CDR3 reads TGTGCCAGCAGACCCTTGTGGGGACAGGCCAATCAGCCCCAGCATTTT.

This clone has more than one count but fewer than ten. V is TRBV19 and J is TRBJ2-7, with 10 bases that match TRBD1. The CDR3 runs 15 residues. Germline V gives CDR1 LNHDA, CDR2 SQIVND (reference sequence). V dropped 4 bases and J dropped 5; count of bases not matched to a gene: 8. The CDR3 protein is CASSTHYGQGDEQYF. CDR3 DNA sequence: TGTGCCAGTAGTACCCACTACGGACAGGGGGACGAGCAGTACTTC.

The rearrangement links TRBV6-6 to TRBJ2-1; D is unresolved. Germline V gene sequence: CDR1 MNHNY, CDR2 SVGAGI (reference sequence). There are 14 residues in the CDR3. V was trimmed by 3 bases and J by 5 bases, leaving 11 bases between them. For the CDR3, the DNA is TGTGCCAGCAGTTATGGAGTAGTTAACAATGAGCAGTTCTTC. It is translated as CASSYGVVNNEQFF.

CDR3 sequence reads: CASSTGPPTQGGELFF. The CDR3 DNA follows: TGTGCCAGCAGCACCGGGCCTCCCACTCAGGGCGGGGAGCTGTTTTTT. This sequence joins TRBV21-1 and TRBJ2-2; TRBD1, the table's D call, lacks a check against the DNA. TRBV21-1 has pseudogene status. This CDR3 comprises 16 residues.

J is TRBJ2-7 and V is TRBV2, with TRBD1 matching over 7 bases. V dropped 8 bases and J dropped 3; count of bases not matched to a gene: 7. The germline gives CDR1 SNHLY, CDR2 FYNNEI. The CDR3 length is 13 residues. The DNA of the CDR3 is TGTGCCAGCGTGGATGGGACAGACTACGAGCAGTACTTC. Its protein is CASVDGTDYEQYF. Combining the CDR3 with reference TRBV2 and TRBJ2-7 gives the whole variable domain EPEVTQTPSHQVTQMGQEVILRCVPISNHLYFYWYRQILGQKVEFLVSFYNNEISEKSEIFDDQFSVERPDGSNFTLKIRSTKLEDSAMYFCASVDGTDYEQYFGPGTRLTVT.

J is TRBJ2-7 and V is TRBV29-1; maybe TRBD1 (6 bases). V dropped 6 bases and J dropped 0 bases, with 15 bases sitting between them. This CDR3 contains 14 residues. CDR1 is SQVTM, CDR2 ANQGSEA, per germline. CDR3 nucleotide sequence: TGCAGCGTGACTGGACAGTTCAGCTCCTACGAGCAGTACTTC. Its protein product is CSVTGQFSSYEQYF.

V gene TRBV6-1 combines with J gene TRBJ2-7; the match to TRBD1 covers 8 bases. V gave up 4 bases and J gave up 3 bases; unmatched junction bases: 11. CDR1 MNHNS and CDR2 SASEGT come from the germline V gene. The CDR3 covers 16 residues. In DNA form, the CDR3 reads TGTGCCAGCAGTGTTCAGGGGGCCTTACTAGACTACGAGCAGTACTTC. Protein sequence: CASSVQGALLDYEQYF.

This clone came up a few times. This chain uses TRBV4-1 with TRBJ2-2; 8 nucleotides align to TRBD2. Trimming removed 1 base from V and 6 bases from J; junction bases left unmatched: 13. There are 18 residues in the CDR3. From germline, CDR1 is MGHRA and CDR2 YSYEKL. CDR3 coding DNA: TGCGCCAGCAGCCAAGGGGTCCGGGGGGGCTCGTATTCCGGGGAGCTGTTTTTT. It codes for CASSQGVRGGSYSGELFF.

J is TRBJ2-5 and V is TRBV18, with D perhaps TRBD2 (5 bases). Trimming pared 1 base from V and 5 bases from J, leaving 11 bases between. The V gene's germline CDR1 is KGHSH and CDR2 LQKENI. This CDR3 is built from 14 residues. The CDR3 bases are TGTGCCAGCTCACCACTTTGGGGAGAGGAGACCCAGTACTTC. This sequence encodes CASSPLWGEETQYF.

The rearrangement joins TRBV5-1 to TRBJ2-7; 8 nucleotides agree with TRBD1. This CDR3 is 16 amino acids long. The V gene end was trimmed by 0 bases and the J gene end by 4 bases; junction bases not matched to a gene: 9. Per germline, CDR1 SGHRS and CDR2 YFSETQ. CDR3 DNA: TGCGCCAGCAGCTTGGTCAGGGGGCCCGAGACGTACGAGCAGTACTTC. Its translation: CASSLVRGPETYEQYF.

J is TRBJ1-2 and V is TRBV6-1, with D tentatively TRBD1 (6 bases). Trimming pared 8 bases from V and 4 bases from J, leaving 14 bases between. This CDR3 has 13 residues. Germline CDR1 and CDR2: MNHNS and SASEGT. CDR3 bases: TGTGCCAGCTCCCCAGGGGCCACCTATGGCTACACCTTC. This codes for CASSPGATYGYTF.

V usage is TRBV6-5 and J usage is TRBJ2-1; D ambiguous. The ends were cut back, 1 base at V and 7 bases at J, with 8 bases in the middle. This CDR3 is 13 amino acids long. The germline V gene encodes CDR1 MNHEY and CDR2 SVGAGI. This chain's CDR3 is CASSYYGGNEQFF. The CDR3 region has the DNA TGTGCCAGCAGTTACTATGGCGGTAATGAGCAGTTCTTC.

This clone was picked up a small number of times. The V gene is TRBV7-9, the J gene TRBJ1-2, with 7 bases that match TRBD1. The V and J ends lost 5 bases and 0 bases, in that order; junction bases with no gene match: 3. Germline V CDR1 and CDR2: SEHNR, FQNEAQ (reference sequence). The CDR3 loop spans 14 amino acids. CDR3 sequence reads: CASSPQGSNYGYTF. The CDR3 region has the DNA TGTGCCAGCAGCCCACAGGGGTCTAACTATGGCTACACCTTC. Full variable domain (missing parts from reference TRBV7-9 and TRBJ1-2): DTGVSQNPRHKITKRGQNVTFRCDPISEHNRLYWYRQTLGQGPEFLTYFQNEAQLEKSRLLSDRFSAERPKGSFSTLEIQRTEQGDSAMYLCASSPQGSNYGYTFGSGTRLTVV.

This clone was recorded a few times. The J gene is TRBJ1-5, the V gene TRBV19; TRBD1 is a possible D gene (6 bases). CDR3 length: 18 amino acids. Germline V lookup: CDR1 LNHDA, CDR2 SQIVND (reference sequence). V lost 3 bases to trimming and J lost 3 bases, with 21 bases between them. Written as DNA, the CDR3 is TGTGCCAGTAGTATGTACACGACTCCGGGACACTACAATCAGCCCCAGCATTTT. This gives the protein CASSMYTTPGHYNQPQHF.

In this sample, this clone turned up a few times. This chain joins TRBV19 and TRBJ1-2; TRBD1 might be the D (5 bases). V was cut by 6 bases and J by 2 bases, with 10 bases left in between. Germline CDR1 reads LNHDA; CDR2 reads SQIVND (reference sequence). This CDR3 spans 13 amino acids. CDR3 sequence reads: CASSRDRNYGYTF. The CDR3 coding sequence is TGTGCCAGTAGCCGTGACAGAAACTATGGCTACACCTTC. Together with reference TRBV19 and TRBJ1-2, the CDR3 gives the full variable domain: DGGITQSPKYLFRKEGQNVTLSCEQNLNHDAMYWYRQDPGQGLRLIYYSQIVNDFQKGDIAEGYSVSREKKESFPLTVTSAQKNPTAFYLCASSRDRNYGYTFGSGTRLTVV.

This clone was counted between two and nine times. DNA of the CDR3: TGTGCCAGCAGACAGACAGGTCTAAGGGAAGCTTTCTTT. Amino acids: CASRQTGLREAFF. The J gene is TRBJ1-1, the V gene TRBV6-1; tentatively, D is TRBD1 (6 bases). The V gene lost 6 bases and the J gene lost 8 bases, with 16 bases spanning the gap. The CDR3 sequence is 13 residues long. The germline V gene encodes CDR1 MNHNS and CDR2 SASEGT.

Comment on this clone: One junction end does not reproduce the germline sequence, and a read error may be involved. The CDR3 DNA reads as TGTGCCAGCAGTTTAGGTGCGGGGATGAACACTGAAGCTTTCTTT. Residues: CASSLGAGMNTEAFF. The chain recombines TRBV7-8 with TRBJ1-1; D gene uncertain. Per germline, CDR1 SGHVS and CDR2 FQNEAQ. This CDR3 contains 15 residues.

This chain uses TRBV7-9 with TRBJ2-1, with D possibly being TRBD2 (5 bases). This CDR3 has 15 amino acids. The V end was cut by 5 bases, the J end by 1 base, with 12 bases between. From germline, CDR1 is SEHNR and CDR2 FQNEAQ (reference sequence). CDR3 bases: TGTGCCAGCAGCCCTACTAGTTGGTCCTACAATGAGCAGTTCTTC. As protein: CASSPTSWSYNEQFF.

The CDR3 DNA sequence: TGTGCCAGCAGTTTAGTGGACAGGGGAGCTTTCTTT. Translated: CASSLVDRGAFF. The gene calls are TRBV28 and TRBJ1-1; 9 bases map to TRBD1. Germline V gene data show CDR1 as MDHEN and CDR2 as SYDVKM. The CDR3 has 12 amino acids. Trimming removed 2 bases from V and 10 bases from J; junction bases left unmatched: 2.

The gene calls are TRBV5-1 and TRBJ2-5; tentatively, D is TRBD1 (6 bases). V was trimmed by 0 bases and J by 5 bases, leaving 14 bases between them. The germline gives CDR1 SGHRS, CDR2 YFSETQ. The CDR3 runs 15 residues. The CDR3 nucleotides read TGCGCCAGCAGCTTGGCAGGGGCCCGAGGGGAGACCCAGTACTTC. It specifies CASSLAGARGETQYF. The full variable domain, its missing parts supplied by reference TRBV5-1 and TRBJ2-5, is KAGVTQTPRYLIKTRGQQVTLSCSPISGHRSVSWYQQTPGQGLQFLFEYFSETQRNKGNFPGRFSGRQFSNSRSEMNVSTLELGDSALYLCASSLAGARGETQYFGPGTRLLVL.